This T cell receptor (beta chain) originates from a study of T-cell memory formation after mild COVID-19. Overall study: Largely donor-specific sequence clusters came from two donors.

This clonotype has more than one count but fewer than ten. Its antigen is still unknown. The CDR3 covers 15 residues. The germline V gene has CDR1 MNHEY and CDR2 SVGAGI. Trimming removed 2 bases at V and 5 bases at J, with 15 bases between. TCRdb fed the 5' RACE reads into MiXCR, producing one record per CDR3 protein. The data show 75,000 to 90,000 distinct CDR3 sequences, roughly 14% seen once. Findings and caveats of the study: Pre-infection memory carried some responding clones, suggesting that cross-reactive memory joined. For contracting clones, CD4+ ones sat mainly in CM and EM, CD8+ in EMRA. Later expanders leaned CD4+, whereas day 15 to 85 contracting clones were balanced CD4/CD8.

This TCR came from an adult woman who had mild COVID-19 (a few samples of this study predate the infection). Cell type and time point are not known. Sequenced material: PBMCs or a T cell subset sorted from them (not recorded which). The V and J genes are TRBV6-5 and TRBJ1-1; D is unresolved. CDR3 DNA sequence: TGTGCCAGCAGTTACCCCCCCGGGCATGGTACTGAAGCTTTCTTT. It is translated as CASSYPPGHGTEAFF.